These 4 T cell receptor beta chains were sequenced from one sample in a study of identical twins. TCRdb analysed the 5' RACE reads with MiXCR anew, one entry per CDR3 protein. This sample has 400,000 to 650,000 distinct CDR3 sequences; approximately 22% occur once, and the top ten carry under 0.95%. The data also belong to a second study, concerning T cells expressing NK-cell markers.

The sequenced material came from CD4+ T cells sorted from blood. These receptors all come from a woman younger than 35 in good health.

The chain has TRBV6-2 or TRBV6-3 and TRBJ2-1, with 12 bases identical to TRBD2. The CDR3 covers 15 residues. Germline V gene data show CDR1 as MNHEY and CDR2 as SVGEGT. Trimming removed 6 bases from V and 8 bases from J; junction bases left unmatched: 8. The CDR3 region has the DNA TGTGCCAGCAGACGTCTAGCGGGGGGGCTCGATGAGCAGTTCTTC. It specifies CASRRLAGGLDEQFF.

This clonotype was observed a few times. This chain connects TRBV29-1 to TRBJ2-7; a weak D match, TRBD2 (7 bases). The CDR3 length is 13 residues. Germline values: CDR1 SQVTM, CDR2 ANQGSEA. Deletions cut 5 bases from V and 5 bases from J, with 16 bases between. CDR3 protein: CSVPLRGANEQYF. Written as DNA, the CDR3 is TGCAGCGTTCCCCTTCGGGGGGCGAACGAGCAGTACTTC.

The chain links TRBV29-1 to TRBJ2-3; a possible D gene is TRBD1 (6 bases). CDR1 SQVTM and CDR2 ANQGSEA come from the germline V gene. This CDR3 has 16 residues. The V gene lost 0 bases and the J gene lost 0 bases, with 13 bases spanning the gap. CDR3 DNA: TGCAGCGTTGAAGATCACGGGACAAGAAGCACAGATACGCAGTATTTT. Its protein is CSVEDHGTRSTDTQYF.

Only a few counts were recorded for this clonotype. The junction departs from germline at one end; a sequencing error may be responsible. V gene TRBV7-7 combines with J gene TRBJ2-1; D tentatively fits TRBD1 or TRBD2 (5 bases each). This CDR3 has 14 residues. Germline V gives CDR1 SSHAT, CDR2 FNYEAQ (reference sequence). CDR3 DNA sequence: TGTGCTAGCAGCGCGAAGGGGAGCTACAATGAGCAGTTCTTC. Protein: CASSAKGSYNEQFF.